The rows below give T cell receptor beta chains drawn from one sample of a study of cytomegalovirus exposure and HLA in healthy donors. Clones were sequenced by immunoSEQ multiplex PCR, and TCRdb holds only the in-frame ones, with some missing. The table shows 150,000 to 200,000 clones, with 75% to 80% occurring only once. Sequenced sample: PBMCs. Receptors were obtained from a woman aged 40 to 49 in good health and CMV-seropositive. Each CDR3 is given with its conserved first and last residue. The D gene is left open where the match is weak. Clone sizes are given selectively: once, few, many, or a class where the clone is expanded.

>TRBV7-6|.|TRBD2|TRBJ2-2
TGTGCCAGCAGCTTTACTAGCGGGGGGGCTCCGAACACCGGGGAGCTGTTTTTT
CASSFTSGGAPNTGELFF
>TRBV28|.|TRBD1|TRBJ1-2
TGTGCCAGCCAGGGACAGGCCTTCTATGGCTACACCTTC
CASQGQAFYGYTF
>TRBV11-2|.|.|TRBJ2-5
TGTGCCAGCAGCCCAGGACTACACCAAGAGACCCAGTACTTC
CASSPGLHQETQYF
>TRBV6-5|.|.|TRBJ1-4
TGTGCCAGCAGCACAAGGGGTTTACCTAATGAAAAACTGTTTTTT
CASSTRGLPNEKLFF
>TRBV4-2|few|TRBD2|TRBJ2-3
TGTGCCAGCAGCCAAGATCAGGGACTAGCGGGGCCCACAGATACGCAGTATTTT
CASSQDQGLAGPTDTQYF
>TRBV21-1|.|.|TRBJ1-6
TGTGCCAGCAGCAAAGCGCTAGGGGATTCACCCCTCCACTTT
CASSKALGDSPLHF
>TRBV7-9|few|TRBD1|TRBJ2-5
TGTGCCAGCGGTTCAGGGGGTGGATACCAAGAGACCCAGTACTTC
CASGSGGGYQETQYF
>TRBV5-6|.|.|TRBJ2-5
TGTGCCAGCAGCTTGGCGGGGTACCAAGAGACCCAGTACTTC
CASSLAGYQETQYF
>TRBV6-1|.|.|TRBJ1-1
TGTGCCAGCCTTTCAGGCGGGGGAGACACTGAAGCTTTCTTT
CASLSGGGDTEAFF
>TRBV6-5|once|.|TRBJ1-2
TGTGCCAGCAGTTACTCGGACAGTTCTAACTATGGCTACACCTTC
CASSYSDSSNYGYTF
>TRBV5-4|few|TRBD1|TRBJ2-3
TGTGCCAGCAGCGTAGACAGGGCGCGGTCAGATACGCAGTATTTT
CASSVDRARSDTQYF